The next 32 T cell receptor beta chains were all read from a single sample in a study of T cells in Graves' hyperthyroidism and ophthalmopathy (dated by TCRdb to between 2018 and 2021). Libraries were prepared through multiplex PCR. Reads for this sample came from an Illumina HiSeq 2000. The TCR beta CDR3 regions were amplified from the RNA transcripts. The TCR CDR3 was subjected to a first round of RT-PCR using the HTBI primer set and the Qiagen OneStep RT-PCR kit. In-frame beta chains were kept once TCRdb had trimmed the public reads at Q25 with fastp and called clones with MiXCR. For every CDR3 protein sequence, its rows merge into one entry that carries the most common genes and DNA. This sample gives hundreds of thousands of distinct CDR3 sequences in total; roughly 14% of them show up just once. The top ten constitute roughly an eighth of the sample. Input material: blood. The receptors were sampled from a woman aged 45-65 years with Graves' ophthalmopathy.

This clonotype was detected ten times or more. The chain employs TRBV3-1 and TRBJ2-7; D may correspond to TRBD1 or TRBD2 (5 bases each). Per the germline V gene, CDR1 is LGHDT and CDR2 is YNNKEL (reference sequence). The CDR3 length is 13 residues. V gave up 5 bases and J gave up 2 bases, with 10 bases separating them. In nucleotides, the CDR3 is TGTGCCAGCAGCACCCGGGACGCCTACGAGCAGTACTTC. It yields the protein CASSTRDAYEQYF.

The gene calls are TRBV19 and TRBJ1-5; D may be TRBD1 (5 bases). Germline V gene lookup returns CDR1 LNHDA and CDR2 SQIVND (reference sequence). The CDR3 is 15 residues long. Trimming pared 3 bases from V and 5 bases from J, leaving 14 bases between. The CDR3 region is CASSIHGRVDQPQHF. The CDR3, as DNA: TGTGCCAGTAGTATTCACGGCAGGGTAGATCAGCCCCAGCATTTT.

This clonotype was detected ten times or more. CDR3 loop: CSARSLKAGGRADTQYF. Here the CDR3 DNA reads TGCAGTGCTAGAAGCCTAAAGGCGGGAGGGCGGGCAGATACGCAGTATTTT. The chain joins TRBV20-1 to TRBJ2-3; 9 bases are shared with TRBD2. This CDR3 comprises 17 residues. Germline V CDR1 and CDR2: DFQATT, SNEGSKA (reference sequence). Losses at the gene ends were 2 bases for V and 4 bases for J; bases not matched to a gene: 13.

This clonotype has a count of ten or more. The V call is TRBV2, the J call TRBJ2-7; 7 nucleotides agree with TRBD1. V lost 10 bases, J lost 1 base, and 7 bases stayed unmatched. Per the germline V gene, CDR1 is SNHLY and CDR2 is FYNNEI. The CDR3 totals 13 residues. CDR3 sequence reads: CATKTGTSYEQYF. The CDR3, as DNA: TGTGCCACCAAGACAGGGACGTCCTACGAGCAGTACTTC.

This clonotype was counted ten times or more. The chain employs TRBV7-2 and TRBJ1-2, with 7 bases that match TRBD1. The CDR3 consists of 13 residues. CDR1 SGHTA and CDR2 FQGNSA come from the germline V gene. Unmatched junction bases numbered 7, after V lost 4 bases and J lost 8 bases. CDR3 bases: TGTGCCAGCAGCTCCAGGGGGGATGGAGGCTACACCTTC. Translating gives CASSSRGDGGYTF.

This sequence joins TRBV28 and TRBJ1-4; 7 nucleotides align to TRBD1. This CDR3 spans 14 amino acids. V shed 4 bases and J 4 bases; nucleotides not matched to a gene: 3. Germline CDR1 and CDR2: MDHEN and SYDVKM. CDR3 DNA sequence: TGTGCCAGCAGTTCGGCAGGGGGTAATGAAAAACTGTTTTTT. Its translation is CASSSAGGNEKLFF.

The chain is built from TRBV24-1 and TRBJ2-7; 8 nucleotides agree with TRBD1. Germline values: CDR1 KGHDR, CDR2 SFDVKD. The CDR3 loop spans 15 amino acids. The ends lost 3 bases at V and 2 bases at J; junction bases unmatched: 5. The CDR3 loop reads CATSDTGQGTYEQYF. As DNA, the CDR3 is TGTGCCACCAGTGATACTGGACAGGGAACCTACGAGCAGTACTTC.

The sample holds a few counts of this clonotype. J is TRBJ2-3 and V is TRBV29-1, with a tentative D call TRBD1 (5 bases). CDR3 length: 13 residues. Germline V gene data show CDR1 as SQVTM and CDR2 as ANQGSEA. The V end lost 2 bases, the J end lost 2 bases, and 8 bases lay between the germline ends. CDR3 DNA sequence: TGCAGCGTTGAAAGGGGCAACACAGATACGCAGTATTTT. Translation: CSVERGNTDTQYF.

This clonotype was detected a few times. The chain couples TRBV5-1 to TRBJ2-2; 11 nucleotides line up with TRBD2. This CDR3 contains 16 residues. J was trimmed by 5 bases and V by 2 bases; bases with no gene match: 5. CDR1 and CDR2 from the germline V gene are SGHRS and YFSETQ. CDR3 amino acids: CASSLLAGAGTGELFF. CDR3 nucleotide sequence: TGCGCCAGCAGCTTACTAGCGGGAGCCGGGACCGGGGAGCTGTTTTTT.

This clonotype came up a few times. This chain connects TRBV12-3 or TRBV12-4 to TRBJ1-1, with D tentatively TRBD1 (5 bases). V was shortened by 6 bases and J by 8 bases, with 16 bases between the two germline ends. This CDR3 is built from 13 residues. The CDR3 loop is CASRYLGQKEAFF. The CDR3 DNA sequence: TGTGCCAGCAGATACCTGGGGCAGAAAGAAGCTTTCTTT.

This clonotype was detected ten times or more. The chain has TRBV28 and TRBJ2-1; D may be TRBD1 (5 bases). Germline V gene lookup returns CDR1 MDHEN and CDR2 SYDVKM. Trimming took 3 bases from V and 4 from J, leaving 7 bases between them. The CDR3 contains 13 residues. The CDR3 region is CASSFDSYNEQFF. The CDR3, as DNA: TGTGCCAGCAGTTTCGACAGTTACAATGAGCAGTTCTTC.

In this sample, this clonotype turned up many times. The genes are TRBV18 and TRBJ2-1, with D uncertain. Trimming took 5 bases from V and 3 from J, leaving 20 bases between them. Germline assignment: CDR1 KGHSH and CDR2 LQKENI. The CDR3 length is 17 residues. CDR3 sequence reads: CASSARLSTNVYNEQFF. The DNA for the CDR3 is TGTGCCAGCTCAGCGCGACTCTCTACCAACGTCTACAATGAGCAGTTCTTC.

This clonotype was counted a few times. The chain joins TRBV27 to TRBJ1-5; D call uncertain. The CDR3 runs to 13 residues. V was shortened by 6 bases and J by 4 bases, with 10 bases between the two germline ends. The germline V gene encodes CDR1 MNHEY and CDR2 SMNVEV (reference sequence). Here the CDR3 reads CASSRAVNQPQHF. The DNA for the CDR3 is TGTGCCAGCAGCCGGGCAGTGAATCAGCCCCAGCATTTT.

In its sample, this clonotype was seen many times. The chain uses TRBV7-9 and TRBJ2-1; 7 bases line up with TRBD2. The junction had 6 bases not matched to a gene; V was cut back by 1 base and J by 3 bases. The CDR3 spans 16 residues. Germline loops: CDR1 SEHNR, CDR2 FQNEAQ (reference sequence). CDR3 nucleotides: TGTGCCAGCAGCTTAGAGCGTCTAGCGGACTACAATGAGCAGTTCTTC. Protein: CASSLERLADYNEQFF.

The V and J genes are TRBV9 and TRBJ1-1; D gene ambiguous. V was trimmed by 0 bases and J by 3 bases, leaving 9 bases between them. Germline loops: CDR1 SGDLS, CDR2 YYNGEE. The CDR3 is 14 amino acids. CDR3 DNA sequence: TGTGCCAGCAGCGTAGCTTCCCGGGACACTGAAGCTTTCTTT. It encodes CASSVASRDTEAFF.

In this sample, this clonotype turned up many times. The gene calls are TRBV27 and TRBJ2-3, with 7 bases fitting TRBD1. The CDR3 has 19 amino acids. Per germline, CDR1 MNHEY and CDR2 SMNVEV (reference sequence). V shed 0 bases, J shed 0 bases, and the junction held 12 bases outside the gene matches. The CDR3 DNA reads as TGTGCCAGCAGTTTATCGACAGGGAAGCCCCTATTCAGCACAGATACGCAGTATTTT. Its protein product is CASSLSTGKPLFSTDTQYF.

In its sample, this clonotype was seen a few times. This sequence joins TRBV12-3 or TRBV12-4 and TRBJ2-7; no firm D call. CDR3 length: 12 residues. Trimming removed 5 bases at V and 9 bases at J, with 14 bases between. CDR3 sequence: CASSQTPLGQYF. As DNA, the CDR3 is TGTGCCAGCAGTCAGACCCCCTTGGGGCAGTACTTC.

This clonotype came up many times. The rearrangement uses TRBV7-2 and TRBJ1-5; a possible D gene is TRBD1 (6 bases). Deletions cut 5 bases from V and 0 bases from J, with 14 bases between. The CDR3 is 16 amino acids. Germline V gene lookup returns CDR1 SGHTA and CDR2 FQGNSA. The CDR3 DNA reads TGTGCCAGCAGCCTAAACAGGGTTGGTAGCAATCAGCCCCAGCATTTT. Amino acids: CASSLNRVGSNQPQHF.

This clonotype was recorded a few times. This chain uses TRBV4-1 with TRBJ1-1; the D gene is possibly TRBD1 (6 bases). Trimming shortened V by 0 bases and J by 1 base, and 9 bases separated the two germline ends. From germline, CDR1 is MGHRA and CDR2 YSYEKL. The CDR3 is 15 amino acids. The CDR3 is CASSQERGANTEAFF. The CDR3, as DNA: TGCGCCAGCAGCCAAGAAAGGGGGGCGAACACTGAAGCTTTCTTT.

In its sample, this clonotype was seen a few times. V usage is TRBV4-3 and J usage is TRBJ2-5; D could derive from TRBD1 or TRBD2 (6 bases each). Germline CDR1 LGHNA, CDR2 YSLEER. The CDR3 extends over 15 amino acids. V lost 4 bases and J 5 bases, leaving 17 bases between the germline ends. DNA for the CDR3: TGCGCCAGCAGCCGAAGTTGGGGGGCTGGGGAGACCCAGTACTTC. This gives the protein CASSRSWGAGETQYF.

Ten or more counts support this clonotype. The V and J genes are TRBV24-1 and TRBJ2-7, with unresolved D. CDR3 size: 11 residues. CDR1 KGHDR and CDR2 SFDVKD come from the germline V gene. V was clipped by 4 bases and J by 4 bases, with 4 bases between them. CDR3 sequence: CATSDEYEQYF. The CDR3 DNA sequence: TGTGCCACCAGTGACGAATACGAGCAGTACTTC.

As for this clonotype: Relative to the germline gene, one junction end is altered; a read error may explain this. The chain couples TRBV12-3 or TRBV12-4 to TRBJ2-7; possibly TRBD2 for D (6 bases). The CDR3 is made up of 16 amino acids. The CDR3 is CASSFYCSGLSYEQHF. As DNA, the CDR3 is TGTGCCAGCAGTTTCTATTGTAGCGGTCTATCCTACGAGCAGCACTTC.

The chain couples TRBV29-1 to TRBJ1-2; D gene uncertain. V lost 7 bases, J lost 1 base, and 10 bases lay in between. CDR3 length: 12 amino acids. Germline lookup yields CDR1 SQVTM and CDR2 ANQGSEA. The CDR3 is CSGRSGNYGYTF. The CDR3 region has the DNA TGCAGCGGTCGGTCTGGTAACTATGGCTACACCTTC.

For this clonotype: As the CDR3 is not closed by the conserved phenylalanine or tryptophan, this likely results from a read error. The gene calls are TRBV27 and TRBJ2-3, with 9 bases identical to TRBD2. This CDR3 is built from 16 residues. Germline V gives CDR1 MNHEY, CDR2 SMNVEV (reference sequence). The trim removed 5 bases at V and 0 bases at J, leaving 6 bases unmatched. The CDR3 nucleotides are TGTGCCAGCAGTCTGACTAGCGGAGCTAGCACAGATACGCAGTATTCT. Amino acid sequence: CASSLTSGASTDTQYS.

This clonotype was observed at least ten times. The J gene is TRBJ1-3, the V gene TRBV7-3, with D tentatively TRBD1 (5 bases). This CDR3 is 14 amino acids long. Germline CDR1 reads SGHTA; CDR2 reads FQGTGA. Trimming left V 5 bases short and J 3 bases short, with 11 bases between. The CDR3 DNA sequence: TGTGCCAGCAGCCCTCAGGGAGGTGGAAACACCATATATTTT. Its translation: CASSPQGGGNTIYF.

This clonotype appeared many times. V usage is TRBV20-1 and J usage is TRBJ2-1; D possibly corresponds to TRBD2 (5 bases). Between the trimmed V and J ends, which lost 1 base and 4 bases, there was a span of 11 bases. The CDR3 spans 14 residues. Per germline, CDR1 DFQATT and CDR2 SNEGSKA (reference sequence). The CDR3 reads CSARVRGFYNEQFF. CDR3 bases: TGCAGTGCTAGAGTCCGAGGGTTTTACAATGAGCAGTTCTTC.

The chain couples TRBV20-1 to TRBJ2-7; TRBD2 agrees at 8 bases. Looked up from germline, CDR1 is DFQATT and CDR2 is SNEGSKA (reference sequence). The junction had 4 bases not matched to a gene; V was cut back by 3 bases and J by 6 bases. The CDR3 has 12 residues. CDR3 protein: CSASIRGGEQYF. CDR3 coding DNA: TGCAGTGCTAGTATACGGGGGGGCGAGCAGTACTTC.

This clonotype was picked up many times. The V and J genes are TRBV7-9 and TRBJ2-7; 11 nucleotides line up with TRBD2. CDR3 length: 17 residues. Trimming removed 8 bases from V and 4 bases from J; junction bases left unmatched: 16. Per the germline V gene, CDR1 is SEHNR and CDR2 is FQNEAQ (reference sequence). CDR3 protein: CASETTTRLAGKYEQYF. The CDR3 bases are TGTGCCAGCGAAACGACCACAAGACTAGCGGGGAAATACGAGCAGTACTTC.

This clonotype was detected ten times or more. V and J are TRBV28 and TRBJ2-2; possibly TRBD1 or TRBD2 for D (5 bases each). Germline-derived CDR1 and CDR2 are MDHEN and SYDVKM. Between the trimmed V and J ends, which lost 7 bases and 4 bases, there was a span of 13 bases. The CDR3 sequence is 14 residues long. The CDR3 protein is CASTHYGGTGELFF. CDR3 bases: TGTGCCAGCACCCACTATGGGGGCACCGGGGAGCTGTTTTTT.

The chain recombines TRBV27 with TRBJ2-3; tentatively, D is TRBD1 (6 bases). Germline lookup yields CDR1 MNHEY and CDR2 SMNVEV (reference sequence). This CDR3 is 15 amino acids long. The V end was cut by 2 bases, the J end by 2 bases, with 11 bases between. This CDR3 reads CASSLRDTVTDTQYF. Here the CDR3 DNA reads TGTGCCAGCAGTTTACGGGACACCGTCACAGATACGCAGTATTTT.

This chain uses TRBV19 with TRBJ2-2; TRBD1 might be the D (6 bases). The V end lost 5 bases, the J end lost 8 bases, and 18 bases lay between the germline ends. This CDR3 contains 15 residues. Germline lookup yields CDR1 LNHDA and CDR2 SQIVND (reference sequence). The CDR3 spells CASSVQGPLLGELFF. DNA for the CDR3: TGTGCCAGTAGTGTGCAGGGGCCCCTCTTGGGGGAGCTGTTTTTT.

The sample holds many counts of this clonotype. The CDR3 protein is CASSIFGTGSSEQFF. The CDR3 DNA sequence: TGTGCCAGCAGTATATTCGGGACAGGGAGCAGTGAGCAGTTCTTC. The rearrangement links TRBV6-2 or TRBV6-3 to TRBJ2-1, with 9 bases fitting TRBD1. This CDR3 contains 15 residues. Germline CDR1 MNHEY, CDR2 SVGEGT. With V trimmed by 5 bases and J by 9 bases, 11 bases remained unmatched.